These 26 T cell receptor beta chains were all obtained from the same sample, sequenced in a study of T cells in Graves' hyperthyroidism and ophthalmopathy. The investigators amplified TCR beta CDR3 regions from RNA transcripts. The HTBI primer set drove a first-round RT-PCR of the TCR CDR3. TCRdb used MiXCR to reprocess the multiplex PCR reads, holding one entry per CDR3 protein. The table records about 570,000 distinct CDR3 sequences, 13% to 15% of them present only once. Material for sequencing was blood. Every receptor here comes from a woman in her 40s with Graves' hyperthyroidism.

As to this clonotype: At one of its ends the junction is not consistent with the germline gene, which may arise from a read error. The chain couples TRBV2 to TRBJ1-2; TRBD1 is a possible D gene (6 bases). The CDR3 is 16 amino acids. Germline CDR1 SNHLY, CDR2 FYNNEI. CDR3 residues: CASSAAPGTTNYGYAF. CDR3 DNA: TGTGCCAGCAGCGCTGCCCCCGGGACAACTAACTATGGCTACGCCTTC.

This clonotype was seen repeatedly, ten times or more. CDR3 protein: CASSLSTAINTEAFF. In DNA form, the CDR3 reads TGTGCCAGCAGTTTATCGACAGCGATAAACACTGAAGCTTTCTTT. The J gene is TRBJ1-1, the V gene TRBV28; D may be TRBD1 (5 bases). Germline V gene data show CDR1 as MDHEN and CDR2 as SYDVKM. V was cut by 1 base and J by 2 bases, with 11 bases left in between. The CDR3 has 15 residues.

This clonotype was observed a handful of times. The V and J genes are TRBV6-5 and TRBJ1-1; maybe TRBD1 (6 bases). Per germline, CDR1 MNHEY and CDR2 SVGAGI. This CDR3 is 14 amino acids long. Trimming took off 2 bases at V and 2 bases at J, with 9 bases between the two ends. For the CDR3, the DNA is TGTGCCAGCAGTTACGGGGACACCAACACTGAAGCTTTCTTT. This encodes CASSYGDTNTEAFF.

This clonotype was found a few times. The J gene is TRBJ2-5, the V gene TRBV5-1; TRBD1 is a possible D gene (6 bases). The CDR3 runs to 14 residues. Per the germline V gene, CDR1 is SGHRS and CDR2 is YFSETQ. Trimming stripped 0 bases from V and 4 bases from J, with 10 bases between. The CDR3 nucleotides read TGCGCCAGCAGCTTGGGGGGGCCCACAGAGACCCAGTACTTC. Translating it yields CASSLGGPTETQYF.

This clonotype was detected a few times. The rearrangement joins TRBV30 to TRBJ1-1, with 10 bases lining up with TRBD1. Germline CDR1 and CDR2: GTSNPN and SVGIG (reference sequence). The CDR3 is made up of 14 amino acids. Trimming at V came to 4 bases and at J to 4 bases, leaving 6 bases not matched to a gene. CDR3 sequence (DNA): TGTGCCTGGACTCGGGACAGGGGAAGCACTGAAGCTTTCTTT. Its translation is CAWTRDRGSTEAFF.

This clonotype was recorded at least ten times. Here the CDR3 reads CASSSGNYEQYF. The CDR3 nucleotides are TGTGCCAGCTCCAGCGGGAACTACGAGCAGTACTTC. The rearrangement links TRBV27 to TRBJ2-7; the match to TRBD2 covers 7 bases. From germline, CDR1 is MNHEY and CDR2 SMNVEV (reference sequence). This CDR3 spans 12 amino acids. V shed 8 bases and J 3 bases; nucleotides not matched to a gene: 4.

This clonotype was detected many times. J is TRBJ2-7 and V is TRBV7-2; 10 bases match TRBD1. The V and J ends lost 7 bases and 2 bases, in that order; junction bases with no gene match: 5. The germline CDR1 and CDR2 sequences are SGHTA and FQGNSA. CDR3 length: 14 residues. The CDR3 DNA is TGTGCCAGCACCCCCGGGACAGGGGCCTACGAGCAGTACTTC. This encodes CASTPGTGAYEQYF.

This clonotype was picked up a small number of times. J is TRBJ1-1 and V is TRBV4-1; TRBD1 is a possible D gene (5 bases). V was clipped by 1 base and J by 6 bases, with 15 bases between them. The CDR3 sequence is 15 residues long. CDR1 is MGHRA, CDR2 YSYEKL, per germline. DNA of the CDR3: TGCGCCAGCAGCCAAGGTGAGAAGGGGTGGGCTGAAGCTTTCTTT. Translation gives CASSQGEKGWAEAFF.

This clonotype was counted at least ten times. The CDR3 here is CASSTGQGAKTQYF. The CDR3, as DNA: TGTGCCAGCAGCACCGGACAGGGGGCGAAGACCCAGTACTTC. The rearrangement uses TRBV7-2 and TRBJ2-5, with TRBD1 identical over 11 bases. The CDR3 has 14 amino acids. Trimming took 5 bases from V and 6 from J; bases not matched to a gene: 5. The germline gives CDR1 SGHTA, CDR2 FQGNSA.

At least ten counts were recorded for this clonotype. The chain carries TRBV28 and TRBJ1-1, with a weak D call TRBD1 (6 bases). The CDR3 has 14 amino acids. Germline CDR1 reads MDHEN; CDR2 reads SYDVKM. Deletions cut 9 bases from V and 0 bases from J, with 14 bases between. CDR3 DNA: TGTGCCAGTACGACAGGAACCATGAACACTGAAGCTTTCTTT. It yields the protein CASTTGTMNTEAFF.

This clonotype was counted ten times or more. This rearrangement joins TRBV7-6 to TRBJ1-2; the match to TRBD1 covers 9 bases. Germline V gives CDR1 SGHVS, CDR2 FNYEAQ. CDR3 length: 18 amino acids. Trimming cost V 5 bases and J 4 bases; bases outside gene matches: 17. The CDR3 DNA reads as TGTGCCAGCAGCCCATCTCCGGGACAGGGATCGGCTAGCTATGGCTACACCTTC. Residues: CASSPSPGQGSASYGYTF. The full variable domain, its missing parts supplied by reference TRBV7-6 and TRBJ1-2, is GAGVSQSPRYKVTKRGQDVALRCDPISGHVSLYWYRQALGQGPEFLTYFNYEAQQDKSGLPNDRFSAERPEGSISTLTIQRTEQRDSAMYRCASSPSPGQGSASYGYTFGSGTRLTVV.

This clonotype was seen a handful of times. CDR3 sequence: CASSDSGTRNTGELFF. The CDR3 DNA is TGTGCCAGCAGTGATTCCGGGACGAGAAACACCGGGGAGCTGTTTTTT. The chain has TRBV25-1 and TRBJ2-2; either TRBD1 or TRBD2 may supply D (5 bases each). Germline values: CDR1 MGHDK, CDR2 SYGVNS. The CDR3 has 16 amino acids. V lost 3 bases and J lost 2, with 13 bases in between.

This clonotype showed up many times. The V and J genes are TRBV28 and TRBJ2-3; D is perhaps TRBD2 (6 bases). The CDR3 covers 19 residues. Germline V gene sequence: CDR1 MDHEN, CDR2 SYDVKM. V was shortened by 2 bases and J by 0 bases, with 21 bases between the two germline ends. The CDR3 reads CASSLDGSGTPPSTDTQYF. CDR3 in DNA: TGTGCCAGCAGTTTAGATGGTAGCGGAACACCGCCTAGCACAGATACGCAGTATTTT.

The table lists this clonotype with a few counts. The chain uses TRBV19 and TRBJ2-3; 10 bases agree with TRBD2. The CDR3 contains 15 residues. With 3 bases clipped from V and 10 bases from J, the junction kept 10 bases outside the gene matches. Germline V CDR1 and CDR2: LNHDA, SQIVND (reference sequence). CDR3 in DNA: TGTGCCAGTAGTATGGGAAGGCTAGCGGGAGAAGCGCAGTATTTT. Protein product: CASSMGRLAGEAQYF. The complete variable domain, with remaining parts taken from reference TRBV19 and TRBJ2-3, reads DGGITQSPKYLFRKEGQNVTLSCEQNLNHDAMYWYRQDPGQGLRLIYYSQIVNDFQKGDIAEGYSVSREKKESFPLTVTSAQKNPTAFYLCASSMGRLAGEAQYFGPGTRLTVL.

The chain carries TRBV7-8 and TRBJ2-1; 14 nucleotides align to TRBD2. Germline V CDR1 and CDR2: SGHVS, FQNEAQ. J lost 8 bases, V lost 3 bases, and 9 bases had no gene match. The CDR3 is made up of 17 amino acids. CDR3 DNA sequence: TGTGCCAGCAGCTTGGGAAGACTAGCGGGAGGGCCGTATGAGCAGTTCTTC. Its translation is CASSLGRLAGGPYEQFF. The whole variable domain, remainder taken from reference TRBV7-8 and TRBJ2-1, is GAGVSQSPRYKVAKRGQDVALRCDPISGHVSLFWYQQALGQGPEFLTYFQNEAQLDKSGLPSDRFFAERPEGSVSTLKIQRTQQEDSAVYLCASSLGRLAGGPYEQFFGPGTRLTVL.

This clonotype was picked up many times. This chain uses TRBV28 with TRBJ1-5; D unclear. Per the germline V gene, CDR1 is MDHEN and CDR2 is SYDVKM. The ends were cut back, 6 bases at V and 9 bases at J, with 6 bases in the middle. The CDR3 covers 10 residues. The chain's CDR3 is CASSSGPQHF. The CDR3 DNA reads TGTGCCAGCAGCTCTGGGCCCCAGCATTTT.

The J gene is TRBJ2-7, the V gene TRBV28; TRBD2 might be the D (6 bases). The V gene lost 3 bases and the J gene lost 3 bases, with 9 bases spanning the gap. This CDR3 has 13 residues. Germline V gene sequence: CDR1 MDHEN, CDR2 SYDVKM. CDR3 residues: CASSFGGFYEQYF. In nucleotides, the CDR3 is TGTGCCAGCAGTTTTGGGGGGTTCTACGAGCAGTACTTC.

There are a few counts of this clonotype. The V gene is TRBV7-9, the J gene TRBJ1-1; the D gene is possibly TRBD1 (6 bases). Trimming cost V 6 bases and J 4 bases, with 15 bases left between them. Germline V gene sequence: CDR1 SEHNR, CDR2 FQNEAQ (reference sequence). The CDR3 spans 14 residues. The CDR3 protein is CASRGGGGVTEAFF. CDR3 in DNA: TGTGCCAGCAGAGGGGGGGGGGGAGTCACTGAAGCTTTCTTT.

This clonotype appeared many times. The J gene is TRBJ2-5, the V gene TRBV2; the match to TRBD2 covers 8 bases. CDR3 length: 15 residues. Germline V gene lookup returns CDR1 SNHLY and CDR2 FYNNEI. The J segment lost 5 bases and the V segment lost 3 bases, leaving 8 bases of the junction unmatched. CDR3 nucleotides: TGTGCCAGCAGTGAGTCCCGGGGGGGTTACGAGACCCAGTACTTC. It translates to CASSESRGGYETQYF.

This clonotype was counted at least ten times. The chain employs TRBV7-2 and TRBJ2-1, with D tentatively TRBD2 (7 bases). The CDR3 sequence is 16 residues long. In germline, CDR1 is SGHTA, CDR2 FQGNSA. V shed 5 bases and J shed 3 bases, with 17 bases lying between them. CDR3 nucleotide sequence: TGTGCCAGCAGCCCCGTCGGGGGAGGGGGCTACAATGAGCAGTTCTTC. Its translation is CASSPVGGGGYNEQFF.

The gene calls are TRBV2 and TRBJ2-2, with no clear D. V lost 7 bases and J 0 bases, leaving 9 bases between the germline ends. CDR1 SNHLY and CDR2 FYNNEI come from the germline V gene. This CDR3 contains 14 residues. Here the CDR3 reads CASTKKSNTGELFF. CDR3 DNA: TGTGCCAGCACAAAGAAATCGAACACCGGGGAGCTGTTTTTT.

V gene TRBV7-2 combines with J gene TRBJ2-5; 8 bases line up with TRBD1. V gave up 5 bases and J gave up 5 bases; unmatched junction bases: 13. Germline CDR1 and CDR2: SGHTA and FQGNSA. This CDR3 has 16 residues. CDR3 nucleotides: TGTGCCAGCAGCCGGACACGACAGGGGCGGAGGGAGACCCAGTACTTC. This encodes CASSRTRQGRRETQYF.

This clonotype was seen a handful of times. The gene calls are TRBV6-1 and TRBJ2-5; 15 bases agree with TRBD2. CDR3 length equals 15 residues. V trimming: 4 bases; J trimming: 5 bases; junction bases outside the gene matches: 2. Germline assignment: CDR1 MNHNS and CDR2 SASEGT. In DNA, the CDR3 is TGTGCCAGCAGTGCGGGACTAGCGGGAGGCGAGACCCAGTACTTC. As protein: CASSAGLAGGETQYF.

This clonotype has ten or more counts. This chain uses TRBV2 with TRBJ1-5; a possible D gene is TRBD1 (6 bases). This CDR3 spans 14 amino acids. Trimming stripped 6 bases from V and 3 bases from J, with 12 bases between. CDR1 is SNHLY and CDR2 is FYNNEI in the germline V gene. Written as DNA, the CDR3 is TGTGCCAGCAGACAGGGTTCGAACAATCAGCCCCAGCATTTT. Translated: CASRQGSNNQPQHF.

Comments on this clonotype: A much more abundant neighbour one base away suggests this may be a read error. This rearrangement joins TRBV19 to TRBJ1-1; D gene unclear. Germline V gene data show CDR1 as LNHDA and CDR2 as SQIVND (reference sequence). This CDR3 has 18 residues. The CDR3 protein is CTSSINFLQLAMNTEAFF. CDR3 sequence (DNA): TGTACCAGTAGTATTAATTTTTTGCAGCTTGCTATGAACACTGAAGCTTTCTTT.

This clonotype was seen ten or more times. The CDR3 DNA follows: TGTGCTAGTGGTTTCCCCCAGACAGGGTCCTCCTACAATGAGCAGTTCTTC. Amino acids: CASGFPQTGSSYNEQFF. J is TRBJ2-1 and V is TRBV12-5; TRBD1 matches 7 bases. The trim removed 3 bases at V and 0 bases at J, leaving 8 bases unmatched. The CDR3 is made up of 17 amino acids. CDR1 is LGHNT, CDR2 FRNRAP, per germline. The complete variable domain, with remaining parts taken from reference TRBV12-5 and TRBJ2-1, reads DARVTQTPRHKVTEMGQEVTMRCQPILGHNTVFWYRQTMMQGLELLAYFRNRAPLDDSGMPKDRFSAEMPDATLATLKIQPSEPRDSAVYFCASGFPQTGSSYNEQFFGPGTRLTVL.